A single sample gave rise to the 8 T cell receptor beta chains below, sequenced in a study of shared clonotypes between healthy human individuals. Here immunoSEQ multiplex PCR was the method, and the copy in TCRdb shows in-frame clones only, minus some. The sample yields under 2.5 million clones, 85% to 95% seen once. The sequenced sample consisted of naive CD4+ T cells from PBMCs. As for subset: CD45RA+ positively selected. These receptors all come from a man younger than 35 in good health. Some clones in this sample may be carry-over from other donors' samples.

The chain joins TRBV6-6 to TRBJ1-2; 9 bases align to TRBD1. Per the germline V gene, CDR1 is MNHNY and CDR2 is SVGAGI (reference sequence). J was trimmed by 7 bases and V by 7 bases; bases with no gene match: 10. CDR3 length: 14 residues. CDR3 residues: CASNDTGGGSGYTF. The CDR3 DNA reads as TGTGCCAGCAACGATACAGGGGGCGGAAGTGGCTACACCTTC.

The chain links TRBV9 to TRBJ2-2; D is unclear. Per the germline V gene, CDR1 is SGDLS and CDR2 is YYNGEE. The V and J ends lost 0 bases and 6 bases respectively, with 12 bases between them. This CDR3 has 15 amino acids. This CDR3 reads CASSVDGSRAGELFF. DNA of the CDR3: TGTGCCAGCAGCGTAGACGGTAGCCGCGCCGGGGAGCTGTTTTTT.

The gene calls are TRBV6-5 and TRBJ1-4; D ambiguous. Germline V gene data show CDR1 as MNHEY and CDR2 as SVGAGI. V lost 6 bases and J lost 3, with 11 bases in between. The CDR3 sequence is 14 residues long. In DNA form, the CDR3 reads TGTGCCAGCAGGCAAGGTTGGGCTAATGAAAAACTGTTTTTT. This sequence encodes CASRQGWANEKLFF.

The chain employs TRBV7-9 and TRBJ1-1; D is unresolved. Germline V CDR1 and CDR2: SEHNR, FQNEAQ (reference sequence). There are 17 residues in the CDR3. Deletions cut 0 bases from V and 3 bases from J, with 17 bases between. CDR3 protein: CASSLAAFPTEDTEAFF. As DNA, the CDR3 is TGTGCCAGCAGCTTAGCGGCATTTCCTACGGAGGACACTGAAGCTTTCTTT.

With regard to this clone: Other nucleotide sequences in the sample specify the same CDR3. The CDR3 sequence is CASSVVGGTTDTQYF. The DNA of the CDR3 is TGTGCCAGCAGCGTAGTCGGAGGGACCACAGATACGCAGTATTTT. J is TRBJ2-3 and V is TRBV9; possible D gene TRBD2, 6 bases. CDR1 and CDR2 (germline): SGDLS, YYNGEE. The CDR3 totals 15 residues. With 0 bases removed from V and 2 bases from J, the gap between germline ends came to 10 bases.

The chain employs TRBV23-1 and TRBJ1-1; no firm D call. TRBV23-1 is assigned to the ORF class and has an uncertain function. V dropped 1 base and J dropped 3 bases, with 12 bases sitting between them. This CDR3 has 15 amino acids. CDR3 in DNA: TGCGCCAGCAGTCAATATTCGGATGGATACACTGAAGCTTTCTTT. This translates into CASSQYSDGYTEAFF.

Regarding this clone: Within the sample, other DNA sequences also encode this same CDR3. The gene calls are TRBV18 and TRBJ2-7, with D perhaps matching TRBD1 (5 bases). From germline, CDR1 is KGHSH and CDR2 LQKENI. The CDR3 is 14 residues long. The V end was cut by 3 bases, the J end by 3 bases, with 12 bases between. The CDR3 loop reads CASSPGRRSYEQYF. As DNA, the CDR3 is TGTGCCAGCTCACCGGGGCGCAGGAGCTACGAGCAGTACTTC.

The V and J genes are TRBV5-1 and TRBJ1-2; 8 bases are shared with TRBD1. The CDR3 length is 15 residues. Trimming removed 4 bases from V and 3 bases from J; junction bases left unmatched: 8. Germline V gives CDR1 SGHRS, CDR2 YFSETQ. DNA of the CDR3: TGCGCCAGCAGCCCGACAGGGGACTTTGACTATGGCTACACCTTC. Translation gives CASSPTGDFDYGYTF.